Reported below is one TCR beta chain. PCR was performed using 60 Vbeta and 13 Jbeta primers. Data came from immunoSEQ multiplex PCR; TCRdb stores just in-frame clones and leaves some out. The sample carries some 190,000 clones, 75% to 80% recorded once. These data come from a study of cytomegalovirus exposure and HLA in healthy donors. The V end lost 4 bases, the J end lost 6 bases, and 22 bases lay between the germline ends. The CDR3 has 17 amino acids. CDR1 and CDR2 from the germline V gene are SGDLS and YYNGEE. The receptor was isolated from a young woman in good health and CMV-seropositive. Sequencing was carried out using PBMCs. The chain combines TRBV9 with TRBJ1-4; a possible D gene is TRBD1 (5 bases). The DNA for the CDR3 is TGTGCCAGCAGCTCCCAGGGCAAAGACATCAGAGATGAAAAACTGTTTTTT. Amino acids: CASSSQGKDIRDEKLFF.